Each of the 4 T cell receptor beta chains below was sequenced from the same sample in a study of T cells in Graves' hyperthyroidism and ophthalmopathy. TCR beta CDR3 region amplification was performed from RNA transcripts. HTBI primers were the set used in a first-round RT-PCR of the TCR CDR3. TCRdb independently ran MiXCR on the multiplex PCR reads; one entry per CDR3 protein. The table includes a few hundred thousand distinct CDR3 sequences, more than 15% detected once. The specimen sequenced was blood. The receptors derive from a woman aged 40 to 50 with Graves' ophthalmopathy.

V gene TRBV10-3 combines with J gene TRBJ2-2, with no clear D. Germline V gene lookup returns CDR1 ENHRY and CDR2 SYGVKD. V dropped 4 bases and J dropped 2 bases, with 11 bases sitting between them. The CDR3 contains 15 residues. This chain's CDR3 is CAISVSDGNTGELFF. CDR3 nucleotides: TGTGCCATCAGTGTCTCGGACGGCAACACCGGGGAGCTGTTTTTT.

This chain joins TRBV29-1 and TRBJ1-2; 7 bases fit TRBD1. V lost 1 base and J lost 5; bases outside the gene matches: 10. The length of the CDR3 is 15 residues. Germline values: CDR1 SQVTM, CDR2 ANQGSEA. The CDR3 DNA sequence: TGCAGCGTTGAAGGGAGACAGGGTGATTTTTATGGCTACACCTTC. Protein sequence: CSVEGRQGDFYGYTF.

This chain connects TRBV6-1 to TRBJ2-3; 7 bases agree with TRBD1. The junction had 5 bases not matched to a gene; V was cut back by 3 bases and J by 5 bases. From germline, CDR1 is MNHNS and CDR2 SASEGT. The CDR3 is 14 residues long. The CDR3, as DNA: TGTGCCAGCAGTGACGAGGGGGCGGGAGATACGCAGTATTTT. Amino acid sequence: CASSDEGAGDTQYF.

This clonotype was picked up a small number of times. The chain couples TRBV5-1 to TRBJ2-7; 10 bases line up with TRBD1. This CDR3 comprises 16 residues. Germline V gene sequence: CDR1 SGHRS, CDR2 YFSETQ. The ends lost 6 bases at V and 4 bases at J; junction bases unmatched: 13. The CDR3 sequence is CASTPTPGQGRYEQYF. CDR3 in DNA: TGCGCCAGCACTCCAACCCCGGGACAGGGGAGGTACGAGCAGTACTTC.